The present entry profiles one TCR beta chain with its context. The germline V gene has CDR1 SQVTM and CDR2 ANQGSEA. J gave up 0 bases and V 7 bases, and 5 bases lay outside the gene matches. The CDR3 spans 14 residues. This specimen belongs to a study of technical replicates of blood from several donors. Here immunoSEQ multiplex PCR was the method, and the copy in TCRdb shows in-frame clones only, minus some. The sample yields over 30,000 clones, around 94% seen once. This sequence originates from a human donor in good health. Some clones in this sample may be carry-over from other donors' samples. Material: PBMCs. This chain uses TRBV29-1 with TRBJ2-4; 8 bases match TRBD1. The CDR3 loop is CSASDRGAKNIQYF. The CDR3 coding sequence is TGCAGCGCCAGTGACAGGGGAGCCAAAAACATTCAGTACTTC. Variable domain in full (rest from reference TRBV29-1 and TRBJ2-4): SAVISQKPSRDICQRGTSLTIQCQVDSQVTMMFWYRQQPGQSLTLIATANQGSEATYESGFVIDKFPISRPNLTFSTLTVSNMSPEDSSIYLCSASDRGAKNIQYFGAGTRLSVL.